In this sample, the clone carrying this T cell receptor beta chain turned up a few times. Its antigen is still unknown. Following RNA extraction, reverse transcription yielded cDNA that acted as the sequencing template. Profiling relied on immunoSEQ multiplex PCR, and the TCRdb table lists in-frame clones only, not all of them. The data hold 90,000 to 100,000 clones, with approximately 66% observed a single time. The treatment: oral pan-JAK inhibitor, 5-10 mg twice daily. These data come from a study of CD8+ T cells in alopecia areata. The wider study: People stayed on tofacitinib for 6 to 18 months, then stopped the drug for 6 months. Findings and caveats of the study: The study found that many expanded lesional clones persisted in scalp and blood during tofacitinib. Higher clonality and more expanded CD8+ clones appeared in lesional than normal scalp.

Trimming took 1 base from V and 4 from J; bases not matched to a gene: 2. Germline CDR1 and CDR2: LGHNA and YSLEER. CDR3 length equals 15 residues. V and J are TRBV4-3 and TRBJ2-1; TRBD2 agrees at 9 bases. This TCR derives from a human donor with alopecia areata. Here the sequenced sample was CD8+ T cells sorted from blood, taken at week 4, from a patient treated with tofacitinib. The CDR3 DNA sequence: TGCGCCAGCAGCCAAGCCAGCGGGGGGTACAATGAGCAGTTCTTC. This translates into CASSQASGGYNEQFF.